This T cell receptor beta chain was sequenced for a study of OX40 agonist ivuxolimab in advanced cancers. Study details: Dose-escalation subjects each had hepatocellular carcinoma, melanoma, renal cell or head and neck cancer. There were three patients with partial responses, one having hepatocellular carcinoma and two cutaneous melanoma.

Per the germline V gene, CDR1 is SGHRS and CDR2 is YFSETQ. The CDR3 runs 17 residues. V lost 0 bases and J lost 3, with 18 bases in between. General observations from the study: Within 6 weeks, CD4+ and CD8+ blood T cells expanded clonally at 0.1 to 3.0 mg/kg.

Some clones are missing from TCRdb's copy, which holds only in-frame ones; the method was immunoSEQ multiplex PCR. The sample has about 54,000 clones, about 81% seen once. With regard to this clone: The antigen is unknown.

A history of autoimmune disease or systemic immunosuppression excluded patients. The rearrangement links TRBV5-1 to TRBJ1-1; D might be TRBD1 (5 bases). The clonotype was recovered from an adult with an advanced solid tumor such as melanoma, head and neck, liver or kidney cancer. Sequenced material: CD4+ or CD8+ T cells sorted from blood, taken in a trial of the OX40 agonist ivuxolimab. For the CDR3, the DNA is TGCGCCAGCAGCTTGGGGGTCGGGAGGGTCAGGGACACTGAAGCTTTCTTT. Translation: CASSLGVGRVRDTEAFF.